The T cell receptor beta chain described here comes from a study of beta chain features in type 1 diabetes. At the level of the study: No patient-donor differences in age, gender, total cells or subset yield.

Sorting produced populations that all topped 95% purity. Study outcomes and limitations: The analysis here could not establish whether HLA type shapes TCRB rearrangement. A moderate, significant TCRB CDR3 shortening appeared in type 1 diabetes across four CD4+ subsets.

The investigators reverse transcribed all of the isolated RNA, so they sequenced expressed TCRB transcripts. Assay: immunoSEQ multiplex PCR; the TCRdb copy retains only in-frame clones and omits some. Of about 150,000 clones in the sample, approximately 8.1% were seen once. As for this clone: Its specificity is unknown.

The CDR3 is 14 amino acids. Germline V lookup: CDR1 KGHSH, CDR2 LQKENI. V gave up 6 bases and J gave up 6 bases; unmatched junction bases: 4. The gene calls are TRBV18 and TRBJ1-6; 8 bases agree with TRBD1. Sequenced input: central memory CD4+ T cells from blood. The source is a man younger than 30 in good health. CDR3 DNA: TGTGCCAGCTCCCACGACAGGGGTAATTCACCCCTCCACTTT. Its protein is CASSHDRGNSPLHF. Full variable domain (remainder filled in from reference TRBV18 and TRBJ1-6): NAGVMQNPRHLVRRRGQEARLRCSPMKGHSHVYWYRQLPEEGLKFMVYLQKENIIDESGMPKERFSAEFPKEGPSILRIQQVVRGDSAAYFCASSHDRGNSPLHFGNGTRLTVT.